This T cell receptor beta chain was obtained from a study of ipilimumab plus nivolumab after autologous stem cell transplantation. The wider study: Myeloma cases were transplant-naive high-risk or relapsed within 3 years post first autologous transplant.

Data came from immunoSEQ multiplex PCR; TCRdb stores just in-frame clones and leaves some out. The top ten hold less than 20% of the sample, which has 9,400 or so clones, 60% to 80% seen once. This clone was seen a few times. V dropped 5 bases and J dropped 7 bases, with 12 bases sitting between them. In germline, CDR1 is SEHNR, CDR2 FQNEAQ (reference sequence). CDR3 length equals 13 residues. Ipilimumab, 1 mg/kg, started 14 to 28 days after autologous transplant. The sample consisted of PBMCs, taken in a trial of ipilimumab plus nivolumab as post-transplant consolidation. The clonotype was recovered from a female donor with multiple myeloma. The chain has TRBV7-9 and TRBJ1-5; unclear D gene. The CDR3 nucleotides read TGTGCCAGCAGCCCAGGCGCAGGCCAGCCCCAGCATTTT. Residues: CASSPGAGQPQHF. Variable domain in full (rest from reference TRBV7-9 and TRBJ1-5): DTGVSQNPRHKITKRGQNVTFRCDPISEHNRLYWYRQTLGQGPEFLTYFQNEAQLEKSRLLSDRFSAERPKGSFSTLEIQRTEQGDSAMYLCASSPGAGQPQHFGDGTRLSIL.